This TCR beta chain was captured in a study of regulatory T cells in long-lasting Graves disease. The time point was: newly diagnosed GD, antithyroid drugs for less than 3 months. With RNA extracted from PBMCs as input, the TCR library was made. In this cohort, patients came from an endocrinology department located in Xi'an, China. Construction of TCR beta libraries relied on iRepertoire HTBI primers and on Arm-PCR targeting CDR3 regions. TCRdb re-analysed the multiplex PCR reads in MiXCR, keeping a single row per CDR3 protein. The sample yields 440,000 or so distinct CDR3 sequences, around 14% seen once. This clonotype was counted at least ten times. Trimming left V 0 bases short and J 3 bases short, with 12 bases between. Germline CDR1 DFQATT, CDR2 SNEGSKA (reference sequence). The CDR3 spans 14 residues. The sample was also linked to a second study, of T cells in Graves' hyperthyroidism and ophthalmopathy.

The sequence was obtained from a woman aged 25 to 39 with Graves disease. The chain has TRBV20-1 and TRBJ2-7; D is perhaps TRBD1 (5 bases). Sequencing used peripheral blood mononuclear cells (PBMCs), obtained at new diagnosis, from a patient treated with antithyroid drugs. DNA for the CDR3: TGCAGTGCTAGAGATGCGTGGACACTCTACGAGCAGTACTTC. Its translation: CSARDAWTLYEQYF.